This T cell receptor beta chain was sequenced during a study of blood T cell repertoires in COVID-19. Trimming removed 2 bases at V and 3 bases at J, with 5 bases between. The CDR3 covers 13 residues. This clone was seen just once. The assay was immunoSEQ multiplex PCR, and TCRdb's table has in-frame clones only and misses some. The sample contains over 400,000 clones, 86% of which appear only once. This chain connects TRBV12-3 or TRBV12-4 to TRBJ2-1; D call uncertain. The sequencing sample was made of peripheral blood. This TCR was recovered from a woman aged 25 to 39 with active or convalescent COVID-19. The CDR3 spells CASSLYGYNEQFF. The CDR3 coding sequence is TGTGCCAGCAGTTTATACGGCTACAATGAGCAGTTCTTC.